This T cell receptor (beta chain) was profiled in a study of T-cell memory formation after mild COVID-19. Study details: There were largely donor-specific TCR clusters. General study results and limits: The pre-infection memory compartment contained some responding clones, suggesting cross-reactive memory joined. Among contracting clones, CD4+ were mainly CM/EM and CD8+ enriched in EMRA.

5'RACE primed at constant segments yielded TCR alpha and TCR beta cDNA libraries bearing sample barcodes and UMIs. TCRdb re-called the 5' RACE reads with MiXCR, one entry per CDR3 protein. The table has around 310,000 distinct CDR3 sequences, less than 25% seen once. Between the trimmed V and J ends, which lost 5 bases and 1 base, there was a span of 8 bases. This CDR3 region has 13 residues. Germline V gene data show CDR1 as MDHEN and CDR2 as SYDVKM. The table lists this clonotype with a few counts. What it binds is not known. This receptor was taken from a man younger than 35 who had mild COVID-19 (a few samples of this study predate the infection). Cell type and time point are not known. The chain recombines TRBV28 with TRBJ2-5; D call uncertain. Sequenced material: PBMCs or a T cell subset sorted from them (not recorded which). The CDR3, as DNA: TGTGCCAGCAGTGTGTTCAGCCAAGAGACCCAGTACTTC. Protein sequence: CASSVFSQETQYF.